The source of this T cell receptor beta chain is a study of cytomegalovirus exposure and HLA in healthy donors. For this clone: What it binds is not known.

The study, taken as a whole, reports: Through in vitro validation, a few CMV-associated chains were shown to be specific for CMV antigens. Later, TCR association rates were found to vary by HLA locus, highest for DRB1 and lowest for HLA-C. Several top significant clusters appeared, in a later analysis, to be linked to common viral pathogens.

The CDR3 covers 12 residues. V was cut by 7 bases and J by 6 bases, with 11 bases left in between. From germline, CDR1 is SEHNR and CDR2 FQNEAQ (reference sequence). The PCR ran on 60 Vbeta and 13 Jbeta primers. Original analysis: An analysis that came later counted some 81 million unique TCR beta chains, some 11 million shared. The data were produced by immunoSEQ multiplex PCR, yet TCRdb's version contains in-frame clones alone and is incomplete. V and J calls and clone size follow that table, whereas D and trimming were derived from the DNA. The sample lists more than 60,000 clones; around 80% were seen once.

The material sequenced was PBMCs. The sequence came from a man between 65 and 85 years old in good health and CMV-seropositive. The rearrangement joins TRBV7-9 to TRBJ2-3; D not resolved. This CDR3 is CASNSGVDTQYF. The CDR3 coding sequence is TGTGCCAGCAACTCGGGTGTGGATACGCAGTATTTT.